This T cell receptor (beta chain) was observed in a study of T cell repertoires in cytomegalovirus infection. Study-wide context: Peptides in the study included HLA-C-restricted and HLA-B-restricted CMV epitopes. Public TCR beta signatures indicated both CMV infection and matching HLA type. Regarding the study as a whole: Dominating the ex vivo response were HLA-C-restricted CMV-specific TCR beta clonotypes. CMV carriers having the relevant HLA were flagged by cumulative public TCR beta family frequency.

This clonotype was observed many times. What it binds is unknown. V lost 1 base, J lost 4 bases, and 14 bases lay in between. The CDR3 has 16 amino acids. The germline CDR1 and CDR2 sequences are SGHTA and FQGNSA. TCRdb processed the reads anew with MiXCR; each CDR3 protein has one entry. The sample consists of around 800,000 distinct CDR3 sequences, approximately 29% of them appearing once. The sequencing used cultured CD8+ T cells from PBMCs, collected from culture after CMV antigen stimulation. The TCR sequence derives from a human donor in good health (CMV status not recorded). Some clones in this sample may be carry-over from other donors' samples. This chain uses TRBV7-2 with TRBJ2-1; D is uncertain. The DNA of the CDR3 is TGTGCCAGCAGCTTAGTAGTACAGAGCTTTTACAATGAGCAGTTCTTC. It encodes CASSLVVQSFYNEQFF.